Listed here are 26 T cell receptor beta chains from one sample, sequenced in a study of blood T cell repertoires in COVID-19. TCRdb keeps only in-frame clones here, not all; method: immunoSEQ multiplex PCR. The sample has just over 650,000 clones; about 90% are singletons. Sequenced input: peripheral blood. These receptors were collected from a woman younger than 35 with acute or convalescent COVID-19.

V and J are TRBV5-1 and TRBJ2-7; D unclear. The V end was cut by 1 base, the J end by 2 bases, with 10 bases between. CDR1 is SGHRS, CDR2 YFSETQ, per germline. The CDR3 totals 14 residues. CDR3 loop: CASSLSESPYEQYF. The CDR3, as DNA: TGCGCCAGCAGCTTGAGCGAGTCCCCCTACGAGCAGTACTTC.

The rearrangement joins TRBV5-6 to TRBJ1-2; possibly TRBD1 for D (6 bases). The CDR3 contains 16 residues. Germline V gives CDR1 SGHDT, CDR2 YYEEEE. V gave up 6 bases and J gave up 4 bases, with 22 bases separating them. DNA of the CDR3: TGTGCCAGCACCCTTGTAGACCGACAGGCCTCCTATGGCTACACCTTC. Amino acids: CASTLVDRQASYGYTF.

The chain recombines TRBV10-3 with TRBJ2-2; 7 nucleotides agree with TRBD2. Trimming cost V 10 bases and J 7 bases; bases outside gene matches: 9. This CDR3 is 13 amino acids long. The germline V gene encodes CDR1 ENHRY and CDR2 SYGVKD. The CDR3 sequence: CATAEGGNGELFF. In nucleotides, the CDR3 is TGTGCCACGGCCGAGGGAGGGAACGGGGAGCTGTTTTTT.

The CDR3 is CASRTPTGEGEKLFF. CDR3 nucleotide sequence: TGTGCCAGCAGAACCCCGACAGGGGAAGGTGAAAAACTGTTTTTT. This chain links TRBV6-5 with TRBJ1-4, with 8 nucleotides matching TRBD1. The V segment lost 6 bases and the J segment 7 bases; nucleotides outside the gene matches: 10. The CDR3 covers 15 residues. The V gene's germline CDR1 is MNHEY and CDR2 SVGAGI.

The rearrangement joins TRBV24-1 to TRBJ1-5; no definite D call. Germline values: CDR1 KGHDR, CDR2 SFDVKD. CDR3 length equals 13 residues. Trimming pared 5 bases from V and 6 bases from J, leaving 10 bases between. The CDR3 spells CATSALSGQPQHF. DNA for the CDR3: TGTGCCACCAGTGCGCTCTCGGGTCAGCCCCAGCATTTT.

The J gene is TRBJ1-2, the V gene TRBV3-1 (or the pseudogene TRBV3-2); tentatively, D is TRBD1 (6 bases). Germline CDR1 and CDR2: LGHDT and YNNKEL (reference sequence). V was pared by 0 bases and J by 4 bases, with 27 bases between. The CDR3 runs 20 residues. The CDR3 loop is CASSQDEIRQEYHKGYGYTF. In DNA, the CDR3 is TGTGCCAGCAGCCAAGATGAAATCAGACAGGAATACCACAAGGGCTATGGCTACACCTTC.

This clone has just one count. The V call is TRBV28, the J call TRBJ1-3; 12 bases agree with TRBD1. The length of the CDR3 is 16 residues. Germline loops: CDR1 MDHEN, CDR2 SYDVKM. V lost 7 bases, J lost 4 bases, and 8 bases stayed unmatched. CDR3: CASTGDRGLAGNTIYF. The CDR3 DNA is TGTGCCAGCACTGGGGACAGGGGGCTAGCAGGAAACACCATATATTTT.

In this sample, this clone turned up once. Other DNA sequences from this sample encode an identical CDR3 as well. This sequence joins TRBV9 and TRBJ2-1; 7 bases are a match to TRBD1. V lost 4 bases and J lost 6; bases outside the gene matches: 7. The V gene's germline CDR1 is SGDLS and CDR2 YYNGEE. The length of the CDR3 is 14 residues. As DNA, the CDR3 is TGTGCCAGCAGCCCCCGGACAGGAAGCAATGAGCAGTTCTTC. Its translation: CASSPRTGSNEQFF.

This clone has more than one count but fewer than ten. This CDR3 reads CASSLADRGGSPLHF. CDR3 sequence (DNA): TGTGCCAGCAGCTTGGCGGACAGGGGAGGATCACCCCTCCACTTT. The V gene is TRBV5-4, the J gene TRBJ1-6; 9 bases are a match to TRBD1. With 0 bases clipped from V and 10 bases from J, the junction kept 5 bases outside the gene matches. This CDR3 contains 15 residues. The germline V gene has CDR1 SGHNT and CDR2 YYREEE (reference sequence).

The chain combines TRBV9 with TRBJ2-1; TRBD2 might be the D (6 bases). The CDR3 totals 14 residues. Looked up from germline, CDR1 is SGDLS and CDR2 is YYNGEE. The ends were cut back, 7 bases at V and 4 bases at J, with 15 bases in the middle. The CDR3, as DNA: TGTGCCAGCTTCCCCCCCCGGGGGTACAATGAGCAGTTCTTC. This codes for CASFPPRGYNEQFF.

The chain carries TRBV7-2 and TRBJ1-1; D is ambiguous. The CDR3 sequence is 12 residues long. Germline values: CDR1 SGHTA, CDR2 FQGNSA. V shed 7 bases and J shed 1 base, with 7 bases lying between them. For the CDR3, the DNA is TGTGCCAGCACCATACAGAACACTGAAGCTTTCTTT. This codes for CASTIQNTEAFF. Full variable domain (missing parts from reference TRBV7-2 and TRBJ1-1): GAGVSQSPSNKVTEKGKDVELRCDPISGHTALYWYRQSLGQGLEFLIYFQGNSAPDKSGLPSDRFSAERTGGSVSTLTIQRTQQEDSAVYLCASTIQNTEAFFGQGTRLTVV.

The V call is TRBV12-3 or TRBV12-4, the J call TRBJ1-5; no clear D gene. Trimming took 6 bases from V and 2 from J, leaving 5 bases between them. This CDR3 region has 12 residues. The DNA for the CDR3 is TGTGCCAGCAGGGGAGGCAATCAGCCCCAGCATTTT. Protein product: CASRGGNQPQHF.

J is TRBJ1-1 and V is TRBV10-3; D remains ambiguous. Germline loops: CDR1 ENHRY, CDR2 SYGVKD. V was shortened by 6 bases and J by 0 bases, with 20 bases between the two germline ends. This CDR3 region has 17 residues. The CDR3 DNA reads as TGTGCCATCAGACCTGCCCCGGCAGGTAAGATGAACACTGAAGCTTTCTTT. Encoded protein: CAIRPAPAGKMNTEAFF.

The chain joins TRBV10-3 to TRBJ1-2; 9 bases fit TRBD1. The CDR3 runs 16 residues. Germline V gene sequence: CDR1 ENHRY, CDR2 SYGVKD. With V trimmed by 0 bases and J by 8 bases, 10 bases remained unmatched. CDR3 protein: CAISESGTGTRGGYTF. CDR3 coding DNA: TGTGCCATCAGTGAGTCCGGGACAGGGACCCGAGGGGGCTACACCTTC.

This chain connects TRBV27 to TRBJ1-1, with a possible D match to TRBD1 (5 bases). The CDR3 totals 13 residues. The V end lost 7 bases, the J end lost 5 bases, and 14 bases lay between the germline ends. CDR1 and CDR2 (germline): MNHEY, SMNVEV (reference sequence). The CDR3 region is CASTPGGLTEAFF. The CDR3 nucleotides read TGTGCCAGCACCCCTGGGGGGTTAACTGAAGCTTTCTTT.

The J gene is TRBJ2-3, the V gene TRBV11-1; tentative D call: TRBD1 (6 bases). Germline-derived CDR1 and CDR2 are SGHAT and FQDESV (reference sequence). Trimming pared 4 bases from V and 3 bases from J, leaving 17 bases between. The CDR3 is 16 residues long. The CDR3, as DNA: TGTGCCAGCAGCTCGGGACCAACAAGGGGGACAGATACGCAGTATTTT. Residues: CASSSGPTRGTDTQYF.

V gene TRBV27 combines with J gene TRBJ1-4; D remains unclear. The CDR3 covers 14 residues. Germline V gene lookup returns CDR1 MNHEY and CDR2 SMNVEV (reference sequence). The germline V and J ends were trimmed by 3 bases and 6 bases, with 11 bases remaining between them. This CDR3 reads CASSLWWPYEKLFF. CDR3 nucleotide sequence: TGTGCCAGCAGTTTGTGGTGGCCTTATGAAAAACTGTTTTTT.

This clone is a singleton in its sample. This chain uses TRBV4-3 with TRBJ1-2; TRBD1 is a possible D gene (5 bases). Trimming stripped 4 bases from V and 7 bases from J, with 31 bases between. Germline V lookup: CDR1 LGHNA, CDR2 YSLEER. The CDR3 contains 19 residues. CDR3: CASSLINGPPAGRNGGYTF. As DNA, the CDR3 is TGCGCCAGCAGCCTTATAAACGGGCCCCCCGCAGGGAGGAATGGTGGCTACACCTTC.

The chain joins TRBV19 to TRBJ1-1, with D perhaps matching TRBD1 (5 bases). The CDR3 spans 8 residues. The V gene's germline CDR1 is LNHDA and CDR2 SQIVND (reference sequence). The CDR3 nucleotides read TGTGAGGGGACTGAAGCTTTCTTT. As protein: CEGTEAFF.

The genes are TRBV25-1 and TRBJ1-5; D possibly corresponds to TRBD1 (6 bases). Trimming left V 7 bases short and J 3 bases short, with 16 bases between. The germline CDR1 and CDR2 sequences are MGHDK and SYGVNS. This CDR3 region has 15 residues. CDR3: CASIIPTGPNQPQHF. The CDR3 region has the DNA TGTGCCAGCATAATTCCGACAGGCCCCAATCAGCCCCAGCATTTT.

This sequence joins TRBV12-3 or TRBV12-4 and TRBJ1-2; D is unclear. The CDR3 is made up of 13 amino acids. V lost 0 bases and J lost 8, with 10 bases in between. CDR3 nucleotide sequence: TGTGCCAGCAGTTTAGCGCCCGGAGCCGGCTACACCTTC. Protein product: CASSLAPGAGYTF.

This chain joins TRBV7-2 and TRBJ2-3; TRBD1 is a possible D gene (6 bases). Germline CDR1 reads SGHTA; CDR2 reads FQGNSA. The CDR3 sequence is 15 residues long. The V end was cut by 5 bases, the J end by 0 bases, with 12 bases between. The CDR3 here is CASSPIGQSTDTQYF. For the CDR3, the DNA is TGTGCCAGCAGCCCTATTGGACAGAGCACAGATACGCAGTATTTT.

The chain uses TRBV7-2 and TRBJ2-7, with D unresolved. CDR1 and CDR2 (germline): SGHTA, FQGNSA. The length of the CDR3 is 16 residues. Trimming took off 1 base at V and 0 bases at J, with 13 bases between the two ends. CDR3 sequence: CASSLELALSSYEQYF. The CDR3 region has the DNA TGTGCCAGCAGCTTAGAGTTAGCTCTTAGCTCCTACGAGCAGTACTTC.

CDR3 region: CASSYSQGIEAFF. CDR3 nucleotides: TGTGCCAGCAGTTACTCCCAGGGCATTGAAGCTTTCTTT. The gene calls are TRBV6-6 and TRBJ1-1; the D gene is possibly TRBD1 (5 bases). CDR1 is MNHNY and CDR2 is SVGAGI in the germline V gene (reference sequence). CDR3 length: 13 residues. V lost 0 bases and J lost 7, with 9 bases in between.

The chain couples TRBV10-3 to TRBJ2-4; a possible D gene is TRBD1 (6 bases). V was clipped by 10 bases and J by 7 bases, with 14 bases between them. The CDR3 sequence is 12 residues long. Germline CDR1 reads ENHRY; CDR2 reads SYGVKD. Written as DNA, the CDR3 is TGTGCCACCAGGGGTGACGGGAACATTCAGTACTTC. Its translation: CATRGDGNIQYF.

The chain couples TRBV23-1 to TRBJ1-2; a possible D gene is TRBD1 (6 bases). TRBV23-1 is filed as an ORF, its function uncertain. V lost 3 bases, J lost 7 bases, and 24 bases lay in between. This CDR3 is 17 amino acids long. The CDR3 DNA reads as TGCGCCAGCAGTCATCGGCAGGGGAAGTGGCCTCTGTTTGGCTACACCTTC. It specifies CASSHRQGKWPLFGYTF.